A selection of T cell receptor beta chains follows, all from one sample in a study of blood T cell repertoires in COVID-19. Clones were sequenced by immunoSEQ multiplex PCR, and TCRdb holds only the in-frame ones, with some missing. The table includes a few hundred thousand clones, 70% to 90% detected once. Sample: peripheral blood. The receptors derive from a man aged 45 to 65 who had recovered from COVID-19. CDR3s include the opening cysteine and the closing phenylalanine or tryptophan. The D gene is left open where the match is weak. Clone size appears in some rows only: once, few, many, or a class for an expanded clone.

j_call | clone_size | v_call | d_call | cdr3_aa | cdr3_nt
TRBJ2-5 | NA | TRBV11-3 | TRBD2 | CASSLGAGGPQETQYF | TGTGCCAGCAGCTTAGGGGCGGGAGGACCTCAAGAGACCCAGTACTTC
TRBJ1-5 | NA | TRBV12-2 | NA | CATAGGSNQPQHF | TGTGCAACCGCGGGGGGTAGCAATCAGCCCCAGCATTTT
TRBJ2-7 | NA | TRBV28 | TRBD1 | CASSTAGTGSYEQYF | TGTGCCAGCAGTACCGCCGGGACAGGCTCCTACGAGCAGTACTTC
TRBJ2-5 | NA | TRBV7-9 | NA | CASSLVRSQETQYF | TGTGCCAGCAGCTTAGTCCGGTCTCAAGAGACCCAGTACTTC
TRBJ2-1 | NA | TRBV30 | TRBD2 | CAWSRGGTSEGEQFF | TGTGCCTGGAGTCGGGGGGGGACTAGCGAAGGTGAGCAGTTCTTC
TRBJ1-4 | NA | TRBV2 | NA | CASSVRGTNEKLFF | TGTGCCAGCAGTGTTCGGGGAACTAATGAAAAACTGTTTTTT
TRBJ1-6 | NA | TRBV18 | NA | CASSVTADNSPLHF | TGTGCCAGCTCAGTGACAGCAGATAATTCACCCCTCCACTTT
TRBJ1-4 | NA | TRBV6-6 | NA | CASSYDRSNEKLFF | TGTGCCAGCAGTTACGACAGGTCGAATGAAAAACTGTTTTTT
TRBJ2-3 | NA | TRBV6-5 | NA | CASSPDRISTDTQYF | TGTGCCAGCAGTCCTGACAGGATTAGCACAGATACGCAGTATTTT
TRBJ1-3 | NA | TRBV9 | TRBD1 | CASSVSGQYSGNTIYF | TGTGCCAGCAGCGTGTCGGGACAGTACTCTGGAAACACCATATATTTT
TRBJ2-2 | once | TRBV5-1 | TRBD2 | CASSSPPGLAVANTGELFF | TGCGCCAGCAGCTCTCCTCCGGGACTAGCGGTCGCGAACACCGGGGAGCTGTTTTTT
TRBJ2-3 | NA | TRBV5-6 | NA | CASSSRVNTQYF | TGTGCCAGCAGTTCCAGGGTGAATACGCAGTATTTT